The 7 T cell receptor beta chains below were found in one sample sequenced in a study of Graves' ophthalmopathy and Graves' hyperthyroidism. Using RNA transcripts, the TCR beta CDR3 regions were amplified. The first-round RT-PCR employed HTBI primers together with the Qiagen OneStep RT-PCR kit. A multiplex PCR was then performed as the second round. From the multiplex PCR reads, TCRdb called clonotypes with MiXCR, one entry per CDR3 protein. The sample consists of about 500,000 distinct CDR3 sequences, about 35% of them appearing once. Sequencing input: peripheral blood or thyroid tissue (not recorded which). The source of these receptors is an adult man with Graves' hyperthyroidism.

The chain uses TRBV10-3 and TRBJ1-2; D call uncertain. The CDR3 contains 11 residues. The V and J ends lost 6 bases and 8 bases respectively, with 10 bases between them. The germline V gene has CDR1 ENHRY and CDR2 SYGVKD. The CDR3 DNA reads as TGTGCCATCAGAGTAACTGAGGGCTACACCTTC. It yields the protein CAIRVTEGYTF.

This sequence joins TRBV5-4 and TRBJ1-1; TRBD1 matches 8 bases. Germline V gene lookup returns CDR1 SGHNT and CDR2 YYREEE (reference sequence). This CDR3 region has 15 residues. With V trimmed by 2 bases and J by 0 bases, 3 bases remained unmatched. The chain's CDR3 is CASSLGGQVNTEAFF. The DNA of the CDR3 is TGTGCCAGCAGCTTAGGGGGACAGGTGAACACTGAAGCTTTCTTT. Based on the CDR3 plus reference TRBV5-4 and TRBJ1-1, the full variable domain is ETGVTQSPTHLIKTRGQQVTLRCSSQSGHNTVSWYQQALGQGPQFIFQYYREEENGRGNFPPRFSGLQFPNYSSELNVNALELDDSALYLCASSLGGQVNTEAFFGQGTRLTVV.

This clonotype was detected a few times. This chain joins TRBV11-2 and TRBJ2-7; 9 bases line up with TRBD2. Trimming at V came to 0 bases and at J to 1 base, leaving 10 bases not matched to a gene. Germline V lookup: CDR1 SGHAT, CDR2 FQNNGV. There are 18 residues in the CDR3. The CDR3 spells CASSLEAVLAGKSYEQYF. CDR3 in DNA: TGTGCCAGCAGCTTAGAAGCCGTACTAGCGGGTAAATCCTACGAGCAGTACTTC.

The V call is TRBV24-1, the J call TRBJ2-5; D remains unclear. The CDR3 length is 16 residues. CDR1 KGHDR and CDR2 SFDVKD come from the germline V gene. The germline V and J ends were trimmed by 1 base and 5 bases, with 16 bases remaining between them. The CDR3 sequence: CATSDFPGAYNETQYF. The CDR3 DNA follows: TGTGCCACCAGTGATTTCCCCGGCGCCTACAATGAGACCCAGTACTTC.

This clonotype was counted ten times or more. The rearrangement links TRBV5-1 to TRBJ1-6; unclear D gene. This CDR3 spans 17 amino acids. Germline values: CDR1 SGHRS, CDR2 YFSETQ. The ends were cut back, 4 bases at V and 7 bases at J, with 21 bases in the middle. The CDR3 loop is CASSPGSTAGLNSPLHF. The CDR3 nucleotides are TGCGCCAGCAGCCCCGGAAGCACGGCAGGACTAAATTCACCCCTCCACTTT.

The gene calls are TRBV24-1 and TRBJ2-7; 13 nucleotides match TRBD2. CDR3 size: 15 residues. Germline loops: CDR1 KGHDR, CDR2 SFDVKD. Trimming cost V 5 bases and J 3 bases; bases outside gene matches: 3. The CDR3 DNA reads as TGTGCCACCAGTGTCCGGACTAGCGGGGGCTACGAGCAGTACTTC. As protein: CATSVRTSGGYEQYF.

This clonotype has at least ten counts. This CDR3 reads CSVAGPNEKLFF. CDR3 DNA sequence: TGCAGCGTTGCAGGGCCTAATGAAAAACTGTTTTTT. The chain couples TRBV29-1 to TRBJ1-4; TRBD1 might be the D (5 bases). CDR1 is SQVTM and CDR2 is ANQGSEA in the germline V gene. Trimming took off 4 bases at V and 3 bases at J, with 6 bases between the two ends. CDR3 length equals 12 residues.